Listed below are T cell receptor beta chains from one sample, sequenced in a study of blood T cell repertoires in COVID-19. Here immunoSEQ multiplex PCR was the method, and the copy in TCRdb shows in-frame clones only, minus some. The sample includes under 150,000 clones, roughly nine tenths of them seen just once. Sequenced sample: peripheral blood. Source of these receptors: a human donor with active COVID-19. The donor label of this sample is uncertain. The CDR3 runs from the conserved cysteine through the conserved F or W. The D gene is left open where the match is weak. Part of the rows lack a size; the others show once, few, many or a class for expanded clones.

d_call: TRBD1; j_call: TRBJ2-1; clone_size: NA; cdr3_length: 15; v_call: TRBV5-5; cdr3_aa: CASSLGTGVYNEQFF; cdr3_nt: TGTGCCAGCAGCTTGGGGACAGGGGTATACAATGAGCAGTTCTTC
d_call: TRBD2; j_call: TRBJ2-1; clone_size: NA; cdr3_length: 18; v_call: TRBV7-9; cdr3_aa: CASSSFGTSGGWYNEQFF; cdr3_nt: TGTGCCAGCAGCTCTTTCGGGACTAGCGGGGGGTGGTACAATGAGCAGTTCTTC
d_call: NA; j_call: TRBJ2-1; clone_size: few; cdr3_length: 14; v_call: TRBV7-8; cdr3_aa: CASKGAVISNEQFF; cdr3_nt: TGTGCCAGCAAAGGGGCCGTTATCTCCAATGAGCAGTTCTTC
d_call: TRBD1; j_call: TRBJ1-6; clone_size: NA; cdr3_length: 15; v_call: TRBV6-5; cdr3_aa: CASSRDRGLNSPLHF; cdr3_nt: TGTGCCAGCAGCCGGGACAGGGGACTGAATTCACCCCTCCACTTT
d_call: NA; j_call: TRBJ1-2; clone_size: once; cdr3_length: 14; v_call: TRBV9; cdr3_aa: CASSAGQTNYGYTF; cdr3_nt: TGTGCCAGCAGCGCAGGACAGACTAACTATGGCTACACCTTC
d_call: NA; j_call: TRBJ1-2; clone_size: NA; cdr3_length: 16; v_call: TRBV6-5; cdr3_aa: CASSYSPNRRQVGYTF; cdr3_nt: TGTGCCAGCAGTTACTCCCCAAACAGAAGACAGGTCGGCTACACCTTC
d_call: TRBD2; j_call: TRBJ2-2; clone_size: NA; cdr3_length: 17; v_call: TRBV2; cdr3_aa: CASSQGTSGEDTGELFF; cdr3_nt: TGTGCCAGCAGCCAAGGGACTAGCGGGGAGGACACCGGGGAGCTGTTTTTT
d_call: NA; j_call: TRBJ2-3; clone_size: NA; cdr3_length: 15; v_call: TRBV28; cdr3_aa: CASSFSGASTDTQYF; cdr3_nt: TGTGCCAGCAGTTTTTCAGGGGCTAGCACAGATACGCAGTATTTT
d_call: TRBD1; j_call: TRBJ1-5; clone_size: NA; cdr3_length: 15; v_call: TRBV6-6; cdr3_aa: CASRSGQGREQPQHF; cdr3_nt: TGTGCCAGCAGATCCGGACAGGGAAGGGAGCAGCCCCAGCATTTT
d_call: NA; j_call: TRBJ1-2; clone_size: NA; cdr3_length: 12; v_call: TRBV5-6; cdr3_aa: CASSEQNYGYTF; cdr3_nt: TGTGCCAGCAGCGAACAGAACTATGGCTACACCTTC
d_call: TRBD2; j_call: TRBJ2-4; clone_size: NA; cdr3_length: 17; v_call: TRBV4-3; cdr3_aa: CASSQVGGSLAKNIQYF; cdr3_nt: TGCGCCAGCAGCCAAGTAGGCGGGAGCCTAGCCAAAAACATTCAGTACTTC
d_call: NA; j_call: TRBJ1-5; clone_size: NA; cdr3_length: 22; v_call: TRBV12-2; cdr3_aa: CASRLPGSFMGTEGGGNQPQHF; cdr3_nt: TGTGCAAGTCGCTTACCAGGCTCCTTTATGGGGACAGAAGGAGGAGGCAATCAGCCCCAGCATTTT
d_call: NA; j_call: TRBJ2-7; clone_size: NA; cdr3_length: 13; v_call: TRBV18; cdr3_aa: CASSPNRDLEQYF; cdr3_nt: TGTGCCAGCTCACCAAACAGGGACCTCGAGCAGTACTTC
d_call: NA; j_call: TRBJ2-7; clone_size: NA; cdr3_length: 17; v_call: TRBV7-8; cdr3_aa: CASSLAGFGGESHEQYF; cdr3_nt: TGTGCCAGCAGCTTAGCAGGGTTTGGCGGGGAATCCCACGAGCAGTACTTC
d_call: NA; j_call: TRBJ2-1; clone_size: NA; cdr3_length: 13; v_call: TRBV27; cdr3_aa: CASSFQRSAKQFF; cdr3_nt: TGTGCCAGCAGTTTTCAGCGGTCCGCCAAGCAGTTCTTC
d_call: TRBD1; j_call: TRBJ2-7; clone_size: NA; cdr3_length: 14; v_call: TRBV30; cdr3_aa: CAWSFGTGLYEQYF; cdr3_nt: TGTGCCTGGAGTTTTGGGACAGGACTCTACGAGCAGTACTTC
d_call: TRBD2; j_call: TRBJ2-3; clone_size: NA; cdr3_length: 18; v_call: TRBV5-1; cdr3_aa: CASSLPGLAGGGTDTQYF; cdr3_nt: TGCGCCAGCAGCCTGCCGGGACTAGCGGGGGGTGGCACAGATACGCAGTATTTT
d_call: TRBD1; j_call: TRBJ2-5; clone_size: NA; cdr3_length: 15; v_call: TRBV14; cdr3_aa: CASSQLGTGKETQYF; cdr3_nt: TGTGCCAGCAGCCAACTCGGGACAGGGAAAGAGACCCAGTACTTC
d_call: NA; j_call: TRBJ2-1; clone_size: NA; cdr3_length: 13; v_call: TRBV4-1; cdr3_aa: CASRTGTSNEQFF; cdr3_nt: TGCGCCAGCCGGACCGGGACATCCAATGAGCAGTTCTTC
d_call: TRBD1; j_call: TRBJ2-2; clone_size: NA; cdr3_length: 15; v_call: TRBV24-1; cdr3_aa: CATSSGTGTIGELFF; cdr3_nt: TGTGCCACCAGTTCCGGGACAGGGACGATAGGGGAGCTGTTTTTT
d_call: TRBD2; j_call: TRBJ2-2; clone_size: once; cdr3_length: 18; v_call: TRBV5-1; cdr3_aa: CASRLGGSGGANTGELFF; cdr3_nt: TGCGCCAGCCGCCTAGGTGGTAGCGGGGGAGCCAACACCGGGGAGCTGTTTTTT
d_call: NA; j_call: TRBJ1-2; clone_size: NA; cdr3_length: 12; v_call: TRBV15; cdr3_aa: CATSRDPLDYTF; cdr3_nt: TGTGCCACCAGCAGAGATCCTCTAGACTACACCTTC
d_call: NA; j_call: TRBJ2-5; clone_size: NA; cdr3_length: 12; v_call: TRBV19; cdr3_aa: CASSISPETQYF; cdr3_nt: TGTGCCAGTAGTATTTCCCCGGAGACCCAGTACTTC
d_call: NA; j_call: TRBJ1-1; clone_size: NA; cdr3_length: 11; v_call: TRBV15; cdr3_aa: CATIMNTEAFF; cdr3_nt: TGTGCCACCATTATGAACACTGAAGCTTTCTTT
d_call: NA; j_call: TRBJ2-5; clone_size: NA; cdr3_length: 15; v_call: TRBV25-1; cdr3_aa: CASSEWGRGGETQYF; cdr3_nt: TGTGCCAGCAGTGAATGGGGGCGCGGTGGGGAGACCCAGTACTTC
d_call: NA; j_call: TRBJ1-1; clone_size: NA; cdr3_length: 14; v_call: TRBV7-2; cdr3_aa: CASSFSWAATEAFF; cdr3_nt: TGTGCCAGCAGCTTCAGTTGGGCCGCCACTGAAGCTTTCTTT
d_call: TRBD1; j_call: TRBJ2-7; clone_size: NA; cdr3_length: 19; v_call: TRBV6-2/TRBV6-3; cdr3_aa: CASSYLWDRGLTFIYEQYF; cdr3_nt: TGTGCCAGCAGTTACCTTTGGGACAGGGGTCTTACATTTATCTACGAGCAGTACTTC
d_call: NA; j_call: TRBJ2-7; clone_size: NA; cdr3_length: 15; v_call: TRBV4-3; cdr3_aa: CASSQDYRRSYEQYF; cdr3_nt: TGCGCCAGCAGCCAAGACTACAGGAGAAGTTACGAGCAGTACTTC
d_call: NA; j_call: TRBJ2-7; clone_size: once; cdr3_length: 16; v_call: TRBV3-1/TRBV3-2; cdr3_aa: CASSQGPQGRVYEQYF; cdr3_nt: TGTGCCAGCAGCCAAGGTCCCCAGGGTAGGGTTTACGAGCAGTACTTC
d_call: TRBD2; j_call: TRBJ2-1; clone_size: NA; cdr3_length: 13; v_call: TRBV28; cdr3_aa: CASSLAGYNEQFF; cdr3_nt: TGTGCCAGCAGCCTAGCGGGGTACAATGAGCAGTTCTTC